This entry features one TCR beta chain sequence. Its antigen is unidentified. Germline V gives CDR1 SGHTA, CDR2 FQGTGA. V was trimmed by 2 bases and J by 2 bases, leaving 9 bases between them. The CDR3 has 14 amino acids. This specimen comes from a study of beta chain features in type 1 diabetes. It was one heparinised blood draw, averaging roughly 100 mL, that each donor gave. General study results and limits: The VDJ junctions of type 1 diabetes patients carried fewer insertions and more deletions. Comparison showed that naive, central memory and Treg TCRB repertoires appeared more similar among patients than among healthy donors.

The isolated RNA, all of it, was reverse transcribed, so expressed TCRB transcripts were what got sequenced. The repertoire was sequenced with immunoSEQ multiplex PCR; TCRdb's copy has only in-frame clones and lacks some. The sample lists roughly 150,000 clones, roughly 10% seen once, with roughly 2% in the top ten. The chain employs TRBV7-3 and TRBJ2-5; D is uncertain. The source is a man between 18 and 29 years old in good health. Material for sequencing was central memory CD4+ T cells from blood. As DNA, the CDR3 is TGTGCCAGCAGCTTAGCGTTTGCTCAAGAGACCCAGTACTTC. This sequence encodes CASSLAFAQETQYF.